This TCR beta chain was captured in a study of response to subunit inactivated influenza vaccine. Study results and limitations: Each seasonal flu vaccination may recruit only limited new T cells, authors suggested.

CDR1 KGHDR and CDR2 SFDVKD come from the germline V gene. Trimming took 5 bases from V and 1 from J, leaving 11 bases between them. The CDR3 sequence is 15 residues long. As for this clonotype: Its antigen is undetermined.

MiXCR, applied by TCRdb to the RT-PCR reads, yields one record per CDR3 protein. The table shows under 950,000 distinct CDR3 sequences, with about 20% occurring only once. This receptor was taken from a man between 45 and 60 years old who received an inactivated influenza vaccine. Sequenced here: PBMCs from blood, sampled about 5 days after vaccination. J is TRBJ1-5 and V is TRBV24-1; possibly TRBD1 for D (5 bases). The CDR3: CATSGAGGSNQPQHF. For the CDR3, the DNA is TGTGCCACCAGTGGGGCGGGGGGGAGCAATCAGCCCCAGCATTTT.